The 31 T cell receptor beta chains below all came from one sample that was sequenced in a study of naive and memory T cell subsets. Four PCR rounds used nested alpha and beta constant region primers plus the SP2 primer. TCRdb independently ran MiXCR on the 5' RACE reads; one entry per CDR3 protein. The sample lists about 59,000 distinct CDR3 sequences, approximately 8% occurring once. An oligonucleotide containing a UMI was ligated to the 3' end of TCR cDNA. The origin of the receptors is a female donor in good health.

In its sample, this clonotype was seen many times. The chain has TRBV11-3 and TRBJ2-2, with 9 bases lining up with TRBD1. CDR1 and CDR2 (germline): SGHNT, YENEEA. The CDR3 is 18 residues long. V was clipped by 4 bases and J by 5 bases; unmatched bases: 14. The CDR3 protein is CASSYSPGQGPGTGELFF. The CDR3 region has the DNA TGTGCCAGCAGCTATTCCCCGGGACAGGGTCCGGGAACCGGGGAGCTGTTTTTT.

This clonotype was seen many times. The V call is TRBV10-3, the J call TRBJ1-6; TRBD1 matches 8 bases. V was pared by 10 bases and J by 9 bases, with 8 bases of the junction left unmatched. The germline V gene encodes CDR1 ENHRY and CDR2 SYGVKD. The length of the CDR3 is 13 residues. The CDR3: CATKDRDSSPLHF. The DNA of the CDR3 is TGTGCCACCAAGGACAGGGACAGTTCACCCCTCCACTTT.

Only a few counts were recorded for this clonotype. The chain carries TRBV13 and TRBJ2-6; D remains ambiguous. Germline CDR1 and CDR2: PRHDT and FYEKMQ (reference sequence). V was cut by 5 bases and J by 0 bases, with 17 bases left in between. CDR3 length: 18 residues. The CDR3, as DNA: TGTGCCAGCAGCCCAGGACGAAACCCCTCCTCTGGGGCCAACGTCCTGACTTTC. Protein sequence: CASSPGRNPSSGANVLTF.

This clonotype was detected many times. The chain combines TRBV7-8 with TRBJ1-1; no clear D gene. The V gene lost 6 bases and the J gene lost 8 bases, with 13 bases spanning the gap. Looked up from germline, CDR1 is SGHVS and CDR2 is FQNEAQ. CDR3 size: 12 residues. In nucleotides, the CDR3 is TGTGCCAGCAGGCCGCCGGGATCCGAAGCTTTCTTT. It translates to CASRPPGSEAFF. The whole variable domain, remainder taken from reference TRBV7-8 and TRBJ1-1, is GAGVSQSPRYKVAKRGQDVALRCDPISGHVSLFWYQQALGQGPEFLTYFQNEAQLDKSGLPSDRFFAERPEGSVSTLKIQRTQQEDSAVYLCASRPPGSEAFFGQGTRLTVV.

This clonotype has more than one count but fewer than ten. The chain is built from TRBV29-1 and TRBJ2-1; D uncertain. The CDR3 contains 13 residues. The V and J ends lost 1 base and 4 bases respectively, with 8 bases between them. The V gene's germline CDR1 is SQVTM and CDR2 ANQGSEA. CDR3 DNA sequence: TGCAGCGTTGAAGCCGTGGATTACAATGAGCAGTTCTTC. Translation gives CSVEAVDYNEQFF.

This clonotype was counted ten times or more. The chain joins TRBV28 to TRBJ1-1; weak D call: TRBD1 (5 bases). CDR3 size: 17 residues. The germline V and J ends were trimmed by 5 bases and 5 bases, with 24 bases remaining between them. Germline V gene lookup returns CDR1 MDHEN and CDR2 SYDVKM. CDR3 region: CASSITHSTIRETEAFF. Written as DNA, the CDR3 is TGTGCCAGCAGTATAACCCACTCGACAATCAGGGAAACTGAAGCTTTCTTT.

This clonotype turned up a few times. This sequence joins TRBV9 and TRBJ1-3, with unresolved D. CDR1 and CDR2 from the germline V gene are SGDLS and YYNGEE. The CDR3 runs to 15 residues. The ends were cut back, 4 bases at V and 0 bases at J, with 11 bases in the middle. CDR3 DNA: TGTGCCAGCAGCCCTCAGGCAATCTCTGGAAACACCATATATTTT. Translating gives CASSPQAISGNTIYF.

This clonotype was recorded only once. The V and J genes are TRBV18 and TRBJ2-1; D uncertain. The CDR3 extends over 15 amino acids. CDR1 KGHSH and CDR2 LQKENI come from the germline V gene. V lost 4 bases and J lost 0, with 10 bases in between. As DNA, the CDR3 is TGTGCCAGCTCACAGGGCGTATTCTCCTACAATGAGCAGTTCTTC. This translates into CASSQGVFSYNEQFF.

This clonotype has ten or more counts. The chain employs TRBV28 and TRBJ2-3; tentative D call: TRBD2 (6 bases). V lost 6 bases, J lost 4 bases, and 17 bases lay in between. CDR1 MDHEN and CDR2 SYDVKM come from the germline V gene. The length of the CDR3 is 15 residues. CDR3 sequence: CASRSPGGVADTQYF. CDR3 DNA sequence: TGTGCCAGCAGGTCCCCCGGAGGGGTAGCAGATACGCAGTATTTT.

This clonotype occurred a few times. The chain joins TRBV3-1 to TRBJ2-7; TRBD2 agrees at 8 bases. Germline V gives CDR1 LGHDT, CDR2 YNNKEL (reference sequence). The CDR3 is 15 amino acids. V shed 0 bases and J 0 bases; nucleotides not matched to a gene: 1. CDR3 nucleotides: TGTGCCAGCAGCCAAGAAAGCGGGAGCTCCTACGAGCAGTACTTC. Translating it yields CASSQESGSSYEQYF.

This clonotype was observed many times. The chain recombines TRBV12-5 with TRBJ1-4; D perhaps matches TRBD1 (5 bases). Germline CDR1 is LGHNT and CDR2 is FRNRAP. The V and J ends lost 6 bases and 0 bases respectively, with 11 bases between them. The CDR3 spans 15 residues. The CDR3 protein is CASGPGTATNEKLFF. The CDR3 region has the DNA TGTGCTAGTGGCCCTGGGACGGCAACTAATGAAAAACTGTTTTTT.

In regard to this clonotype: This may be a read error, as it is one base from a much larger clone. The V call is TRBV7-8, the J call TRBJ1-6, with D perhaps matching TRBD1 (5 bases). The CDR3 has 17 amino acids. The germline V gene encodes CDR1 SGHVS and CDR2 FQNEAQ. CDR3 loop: CASRLFPHGTGNSPLNF. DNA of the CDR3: TGTGCCAGCAGGTTATTCCCCCACGGGACTGGTAATTCACCCCTCAACTTT.

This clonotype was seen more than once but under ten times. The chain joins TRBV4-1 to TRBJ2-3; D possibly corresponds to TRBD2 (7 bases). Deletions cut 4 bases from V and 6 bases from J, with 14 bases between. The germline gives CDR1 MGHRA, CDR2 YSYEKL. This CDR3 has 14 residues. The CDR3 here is CASSPLRGADTQYF. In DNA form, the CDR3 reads TGCGCCAGCAGCCCCTTACGGGGGGCCGATACGCAGTATTTT.

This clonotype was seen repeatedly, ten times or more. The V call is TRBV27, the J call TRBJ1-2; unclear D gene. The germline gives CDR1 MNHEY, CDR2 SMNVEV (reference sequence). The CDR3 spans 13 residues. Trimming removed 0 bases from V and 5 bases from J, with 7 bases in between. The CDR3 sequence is CASSLSPVYGYTF. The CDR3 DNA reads TGTGCCAGCAGTTTATCGCCGGTTTATGGCTACACCTTC.

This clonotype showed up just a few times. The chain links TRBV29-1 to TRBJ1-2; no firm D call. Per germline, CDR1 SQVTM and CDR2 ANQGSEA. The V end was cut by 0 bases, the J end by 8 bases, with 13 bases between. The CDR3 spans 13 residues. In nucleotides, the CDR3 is TGCAGCGTTGAAGAAGGGTATTCCCTCGGCTACACCTTC. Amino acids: CSVEEGYSLGYTF.

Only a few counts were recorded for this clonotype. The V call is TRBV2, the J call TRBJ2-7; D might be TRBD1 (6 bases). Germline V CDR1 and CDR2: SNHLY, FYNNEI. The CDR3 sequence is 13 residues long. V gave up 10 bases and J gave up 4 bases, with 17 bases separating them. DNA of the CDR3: TGTGCCACCCGAAGACAGGTTGGTTACGAGCAGTACTTC. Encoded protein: CATRRQVGYEQYF.

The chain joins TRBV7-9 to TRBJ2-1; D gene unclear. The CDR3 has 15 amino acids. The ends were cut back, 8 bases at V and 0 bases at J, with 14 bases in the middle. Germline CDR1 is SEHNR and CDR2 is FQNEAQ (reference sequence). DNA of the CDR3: TGTGCCAGCCGGTCCGGATGGAGCTCCTACAATGAGCAGTTCTTC. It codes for CASRSGWSSYNEQFF.

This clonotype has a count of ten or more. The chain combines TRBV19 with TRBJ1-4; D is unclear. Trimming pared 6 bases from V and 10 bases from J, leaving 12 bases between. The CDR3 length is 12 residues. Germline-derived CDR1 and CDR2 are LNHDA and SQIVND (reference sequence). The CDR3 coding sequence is TGTGCCAGTAGGGATCAGGAGAGAAAACTGTTTTTT. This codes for CASRDQERKLFF.

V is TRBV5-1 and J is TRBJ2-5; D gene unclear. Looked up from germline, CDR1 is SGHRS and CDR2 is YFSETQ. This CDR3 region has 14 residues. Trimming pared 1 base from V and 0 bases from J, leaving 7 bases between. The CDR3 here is CASSLLSDQETQYF. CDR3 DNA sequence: TGCGCCAGCAGCTTGCTCTCAGACCAAGAGACCCAGTACTTC.

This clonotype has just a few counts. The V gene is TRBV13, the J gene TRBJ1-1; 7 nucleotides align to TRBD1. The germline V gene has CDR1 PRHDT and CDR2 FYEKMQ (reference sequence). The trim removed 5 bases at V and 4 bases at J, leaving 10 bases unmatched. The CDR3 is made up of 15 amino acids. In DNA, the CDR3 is TGTGCCAGCAGCCCTTACCACAGGGGAGGCACTGAAGCTTTCTTT. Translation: CASSPYHRGGTEAFF.

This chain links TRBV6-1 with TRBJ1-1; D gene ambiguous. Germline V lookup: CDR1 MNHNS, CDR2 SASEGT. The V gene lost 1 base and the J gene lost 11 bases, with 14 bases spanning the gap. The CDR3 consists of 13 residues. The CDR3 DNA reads TGTGCCAGCAGTGAAGTGGGAAACGGAGTGGCTTTCTTT. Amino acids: CASSEVGNGVAFF.

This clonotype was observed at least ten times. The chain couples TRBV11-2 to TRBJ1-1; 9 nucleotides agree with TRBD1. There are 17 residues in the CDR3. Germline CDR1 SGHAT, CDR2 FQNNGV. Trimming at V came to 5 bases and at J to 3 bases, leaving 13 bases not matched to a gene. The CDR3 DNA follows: TGTGCCAGCAGCCCCGCGGGACAGGGAGTCGTGTACACTGAAGCTTTCTTT. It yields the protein CASSPAGQGVVYTEAFF.

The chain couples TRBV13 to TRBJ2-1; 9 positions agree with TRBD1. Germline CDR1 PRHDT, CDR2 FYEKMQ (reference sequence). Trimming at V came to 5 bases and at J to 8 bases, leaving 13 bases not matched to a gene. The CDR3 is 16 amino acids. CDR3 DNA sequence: TGTGCCAGCAGCAACCGAAACAGGGGGCTTTGGGATGAGCAGTTCTTC. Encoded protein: CASSNRNRGLWDEQFF.

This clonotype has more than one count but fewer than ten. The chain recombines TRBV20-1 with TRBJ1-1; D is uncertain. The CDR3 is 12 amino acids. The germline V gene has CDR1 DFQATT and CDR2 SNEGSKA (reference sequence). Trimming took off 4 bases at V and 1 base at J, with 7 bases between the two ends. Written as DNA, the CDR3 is TGCAGTGCTAACGGAGGGAACACTGAAGCTTTCTTT. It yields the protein CSANGGNTEAFF.

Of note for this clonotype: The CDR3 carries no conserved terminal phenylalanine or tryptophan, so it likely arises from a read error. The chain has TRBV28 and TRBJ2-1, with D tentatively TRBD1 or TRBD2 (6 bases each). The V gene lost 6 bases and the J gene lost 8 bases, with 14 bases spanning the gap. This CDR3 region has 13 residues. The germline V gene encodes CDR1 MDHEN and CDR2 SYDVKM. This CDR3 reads CASSTTGRHEQFS. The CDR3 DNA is TGTGCCAGCAGCACAACAGGGAGGCATGAGCAGTTCTCC.

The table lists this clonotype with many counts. The CDR3 nucleotides read TGTGCCAGCAGTTGGGGACAGCGGAACACTGAAGCTTTCTTT. It encodes CASSWGQRNTEAFF. The rearrangement joins TRBV6-5 to TRBJ1-1; 7 bases are shared with TRBD1. This CDR3 region has 14 residues. Unmatched junction bases numbered 3, after V lost 4 bases and J lost 1 base. CDR1 MNHEY and CDR2 SVGAGI come from the germline V gene.

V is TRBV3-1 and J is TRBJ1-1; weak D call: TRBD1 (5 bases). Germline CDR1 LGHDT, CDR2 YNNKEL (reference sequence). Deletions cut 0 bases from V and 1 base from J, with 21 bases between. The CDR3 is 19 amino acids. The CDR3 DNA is TGTGCCAGCAGCCAAGAGGGGATATCGGCAGGGAGGGCGAACACTGAAGCTTTCTTT. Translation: CASSQEGISAGRANTEAFF.

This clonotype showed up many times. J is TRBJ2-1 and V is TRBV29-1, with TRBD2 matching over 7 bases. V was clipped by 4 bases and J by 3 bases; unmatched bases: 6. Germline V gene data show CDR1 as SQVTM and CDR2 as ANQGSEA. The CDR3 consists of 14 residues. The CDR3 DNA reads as TGCAGCGTTGTGCCTAGCGGTAACTACAATGAGCAGTTCTTC. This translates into CSVVPSGNYNEQFF.

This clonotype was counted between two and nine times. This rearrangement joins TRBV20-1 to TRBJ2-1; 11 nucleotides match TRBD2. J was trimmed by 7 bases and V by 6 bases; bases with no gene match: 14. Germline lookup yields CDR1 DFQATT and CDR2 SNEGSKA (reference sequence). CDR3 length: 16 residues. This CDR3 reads CSAPRPSSGRKNEQFF. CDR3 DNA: TGCAGTGCCCCTCGCCCTTCTAGCGGGAGGAAGAATGAGCAGTTCTTC.

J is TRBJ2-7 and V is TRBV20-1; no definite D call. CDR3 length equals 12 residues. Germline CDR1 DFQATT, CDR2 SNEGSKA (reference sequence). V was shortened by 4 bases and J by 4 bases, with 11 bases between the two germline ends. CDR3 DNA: TGCAGTGCTACCGGGCCATCGTACGAGCAGTACTTC. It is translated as CSATGPSYEQYF.

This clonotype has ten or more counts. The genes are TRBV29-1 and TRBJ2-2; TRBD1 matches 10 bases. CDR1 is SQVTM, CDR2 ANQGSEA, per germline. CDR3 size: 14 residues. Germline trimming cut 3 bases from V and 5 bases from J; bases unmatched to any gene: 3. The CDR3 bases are TGCAGCGTTGAGACAGGGGGCAATACCGGGGAGCTGTTTTTT. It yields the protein CSVETGGNTGELFF.